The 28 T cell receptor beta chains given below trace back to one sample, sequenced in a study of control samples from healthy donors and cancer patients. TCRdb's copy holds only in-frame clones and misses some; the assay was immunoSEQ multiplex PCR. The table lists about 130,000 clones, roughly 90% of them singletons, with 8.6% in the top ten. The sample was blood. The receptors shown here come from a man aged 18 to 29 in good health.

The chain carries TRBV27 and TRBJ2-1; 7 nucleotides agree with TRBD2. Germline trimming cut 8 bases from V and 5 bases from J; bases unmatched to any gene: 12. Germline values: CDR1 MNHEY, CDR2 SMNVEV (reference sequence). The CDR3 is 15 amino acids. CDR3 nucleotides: TGTGCCAGCTGCCCCACAACGGGGGGAGACAATGAGCAGTTCTTC. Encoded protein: CASCPTTGGDNEQFF.

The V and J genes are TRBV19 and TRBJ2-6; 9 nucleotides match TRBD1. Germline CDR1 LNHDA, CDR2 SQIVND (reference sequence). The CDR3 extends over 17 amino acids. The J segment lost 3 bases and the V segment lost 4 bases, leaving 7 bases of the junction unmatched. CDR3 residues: CASSTSGTGFGANVLTF. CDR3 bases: TGTGCCAGTAGTACCTCCGGGACAGGGTTTGGGGCCAACGTCCTGACTTTC. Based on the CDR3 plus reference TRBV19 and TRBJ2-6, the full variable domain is DGGITQSPKYLFRKEGQNVTLSCEQNLNHDAMYWYRQDPGQGLRLIYYSQIVNDFQKGDIAEGYSVSREKKESFPLTVTSAQKNPTAFYLCASSTSGTGFGANVLTFGAGSRLTVL.

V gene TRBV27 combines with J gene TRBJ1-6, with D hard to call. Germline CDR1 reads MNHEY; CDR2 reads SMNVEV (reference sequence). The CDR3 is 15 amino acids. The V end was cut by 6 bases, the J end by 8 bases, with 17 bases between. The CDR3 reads CASRSSTRTDSPLHF. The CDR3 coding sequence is TGTGCCAGCAGATCTTCGACCCGGACGGATTCACCCCTCCACTTT.

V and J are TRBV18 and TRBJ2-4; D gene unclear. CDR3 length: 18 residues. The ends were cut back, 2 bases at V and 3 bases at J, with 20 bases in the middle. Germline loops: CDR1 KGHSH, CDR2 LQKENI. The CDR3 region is CASSPRSRRNPRKNIQYF. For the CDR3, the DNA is TGTGCCAGCTCACCAAGGAGTCGAAGGAACCCTCGCAAAAACATTCAGTACTTC. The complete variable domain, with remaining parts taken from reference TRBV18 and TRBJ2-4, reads NAGVMQNPRHLVRRRGQEARLRCSPMKGHSHVYWYRQLPEEGLKFMVYLQKENIIDESGMPKERFSAEFPKEGPSILRIQQVVRGDSAAYFCASSPRSRRNPRKNIQYFGAGTRLSVL.

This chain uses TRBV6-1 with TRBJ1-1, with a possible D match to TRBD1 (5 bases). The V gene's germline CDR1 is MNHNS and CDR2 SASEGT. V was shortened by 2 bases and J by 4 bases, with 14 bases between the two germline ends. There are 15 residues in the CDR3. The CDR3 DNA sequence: TGTGCCAGCAGTGAACCGAAAATGGGACGCACTGAAGCTTTCTTT. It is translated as CASSEPKMGRTEAFF.

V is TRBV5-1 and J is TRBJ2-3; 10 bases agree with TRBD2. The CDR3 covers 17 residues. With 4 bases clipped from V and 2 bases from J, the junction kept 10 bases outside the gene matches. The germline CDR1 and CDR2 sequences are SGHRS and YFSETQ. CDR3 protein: CASSPWLAGANTDTQYF. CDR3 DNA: TGCGCCAGCAGCCCTTGGCTAGCGGGGGCTAACACAGATACGCAGTATTTT. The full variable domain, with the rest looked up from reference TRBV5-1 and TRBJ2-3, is KAGVTQTPRYLIKTRGQQVTLSCSPISGHRSVSWYQQTPGQGLQFLFEYFSETQRNKGNFPGRFSGRQFSNSRSEMNVSTLELGDSALYLCASSPWLAGANTDTQYFGPGTRLTVL.

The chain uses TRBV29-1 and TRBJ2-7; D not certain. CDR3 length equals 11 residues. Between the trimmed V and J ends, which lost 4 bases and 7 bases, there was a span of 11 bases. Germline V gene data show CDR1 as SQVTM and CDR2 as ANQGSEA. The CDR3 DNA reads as TGCAGCGTTGCAAACATAGGAGAGCAGTACTTC. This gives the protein CSVANIGEQYF.

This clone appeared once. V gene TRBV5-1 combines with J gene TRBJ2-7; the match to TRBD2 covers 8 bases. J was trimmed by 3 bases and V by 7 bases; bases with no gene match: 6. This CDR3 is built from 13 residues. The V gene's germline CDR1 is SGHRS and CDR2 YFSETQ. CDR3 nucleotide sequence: TGCGCCAGCGCGGGGGGTACTTACTACGAGCAGTACTTC. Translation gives CASAGGTYYEQYF.

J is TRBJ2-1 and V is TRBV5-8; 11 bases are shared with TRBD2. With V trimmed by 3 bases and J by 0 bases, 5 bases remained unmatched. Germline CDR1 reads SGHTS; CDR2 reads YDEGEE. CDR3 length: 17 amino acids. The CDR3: CASSSYSGGASYNEQFF. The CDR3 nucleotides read TGTGCCAGCAGCTCCTATAGCGGGGGGGCCTCCTACAATGAGCAGTTCTTC.

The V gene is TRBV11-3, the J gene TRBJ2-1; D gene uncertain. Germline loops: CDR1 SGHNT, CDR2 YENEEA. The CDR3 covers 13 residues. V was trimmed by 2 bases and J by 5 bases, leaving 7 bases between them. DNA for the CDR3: TGTGCCAGCAGCTTAACCCCCGACAATGAGCAGTTCTTC. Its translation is CASSLTPDNEQFF.

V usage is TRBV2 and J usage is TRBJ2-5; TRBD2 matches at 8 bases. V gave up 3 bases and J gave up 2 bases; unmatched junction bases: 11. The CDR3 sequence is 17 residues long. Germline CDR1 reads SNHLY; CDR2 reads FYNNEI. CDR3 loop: CASSDKGLALPQETQYF. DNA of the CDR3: TGTGCCAGCAGTGATAAAGGACTAGCATTACCGCAAGAGACCCAGTACTTC.

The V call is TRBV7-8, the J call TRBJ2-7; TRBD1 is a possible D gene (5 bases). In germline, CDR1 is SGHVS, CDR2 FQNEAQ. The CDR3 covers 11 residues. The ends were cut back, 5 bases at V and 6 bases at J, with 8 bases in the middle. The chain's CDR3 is CASSRTLEQYF. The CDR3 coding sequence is TGTGCCAGCAGCAGGACACTCGAGCAGTACTTC.

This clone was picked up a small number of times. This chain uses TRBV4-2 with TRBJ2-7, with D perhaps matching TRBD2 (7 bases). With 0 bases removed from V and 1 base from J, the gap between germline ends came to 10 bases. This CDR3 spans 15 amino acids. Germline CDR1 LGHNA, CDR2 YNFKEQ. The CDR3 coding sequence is TGTGCCAGCAGCCAAGAGGCGGGGGCTTCCTACGAGCAGTACTTC. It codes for CASSQEAGASYEQYF.

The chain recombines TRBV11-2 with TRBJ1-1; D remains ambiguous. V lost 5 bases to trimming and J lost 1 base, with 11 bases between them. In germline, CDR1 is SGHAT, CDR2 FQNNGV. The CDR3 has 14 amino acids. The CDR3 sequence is CASSEGWQNTEAFF. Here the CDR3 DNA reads TGTGCCAGCAGCGAGGGATGGCAGAACACTGAAGCTTTCTTT.

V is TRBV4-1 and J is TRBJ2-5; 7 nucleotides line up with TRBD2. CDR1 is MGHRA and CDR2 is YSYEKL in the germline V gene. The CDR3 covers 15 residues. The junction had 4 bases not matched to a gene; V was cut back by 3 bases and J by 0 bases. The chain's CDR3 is CASSQESGNQETQYF. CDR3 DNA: TGCGCCAGCAGCCAGGAAAGCGGGAACCAAGAGACCCAGTACTTC.

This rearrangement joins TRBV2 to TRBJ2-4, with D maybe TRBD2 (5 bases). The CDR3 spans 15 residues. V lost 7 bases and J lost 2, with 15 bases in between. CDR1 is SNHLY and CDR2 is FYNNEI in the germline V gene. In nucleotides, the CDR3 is TGTGCCAGCAACGGACGGACGGGAACCAAAAACATTCAGTACTTC. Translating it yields CASNGRTGTKNIQYF.

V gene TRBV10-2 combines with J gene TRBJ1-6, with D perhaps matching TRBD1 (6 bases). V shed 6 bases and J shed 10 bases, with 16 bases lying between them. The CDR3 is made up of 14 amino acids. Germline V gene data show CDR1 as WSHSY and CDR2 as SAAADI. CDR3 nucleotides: TGCGCCAGCAGAAAACAGGGCGAGGGCTCACCCCTCCACTTT. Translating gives CASRKQGEGSPLHF.

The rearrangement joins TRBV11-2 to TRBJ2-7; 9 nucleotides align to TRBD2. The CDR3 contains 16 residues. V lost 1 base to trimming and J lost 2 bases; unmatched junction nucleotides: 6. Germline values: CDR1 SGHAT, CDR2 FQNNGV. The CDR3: CASSLGQRGATYEQYF. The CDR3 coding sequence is TGTGCCAGCAGCTTAGGACAGCGGGGGGCGACCTACGAGCAGTACTTC. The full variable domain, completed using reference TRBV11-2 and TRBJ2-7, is EAGVAQSPRYKIIEKRQSVAFWCNPISGHATLYWYQQILGQGPKLLIQFQNNGVVDDSQLPKDRFSAERLKGVDSTLKIQPAKLEDSAVYLCASSLGQRGATYEQYFGPGTRLTVT.

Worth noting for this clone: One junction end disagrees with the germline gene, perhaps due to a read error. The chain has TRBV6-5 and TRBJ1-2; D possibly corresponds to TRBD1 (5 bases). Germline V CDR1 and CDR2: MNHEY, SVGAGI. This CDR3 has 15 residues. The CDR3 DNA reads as TGTGCCAGCAGTTACTCGGACGTTTCCCCCCGGGGCTACGCCTTC. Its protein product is CASSYSDVSPRGYAF.

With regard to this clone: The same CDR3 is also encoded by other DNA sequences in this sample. CDR3: CASSGTDNYGYTF. The CDR3 DNA sequence: TGTGCCAGCAGCGGGACAGATAACTATGGCTACACCTTC. The chain uses TRBV5-6 and TRBJ1-2; TRBD1 matches at 7 bases. V gave up 4 bases and J gave up 1 base; unmatched junction bases: 1. The CDR3 consists of 13 residues. The germline V gene encodes CDR1 SGHDT and CDR2 YYEEEE. The full variable domain, in which reference TRBV5-6 and TRBJ1-2 provide the parts outside the CDR3, is DAGVTQSPTHLIKTRGQQVTLRCSPKSGHDTVSWYQQALGQGPQFIFQYYEEEERQRGNFPDRFSGHQFPNYSSELNVNALLLGDSALYLCASSGTDNYGYTFGSGTRLTVV.

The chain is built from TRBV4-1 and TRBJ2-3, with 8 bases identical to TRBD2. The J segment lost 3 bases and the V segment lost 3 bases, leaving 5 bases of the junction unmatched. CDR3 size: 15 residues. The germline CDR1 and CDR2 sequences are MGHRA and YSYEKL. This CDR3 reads CASSQTGGPTDTQYF. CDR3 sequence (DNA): TGCGCCAGCAGCCAGACGGGGGGGCCGACAGATACGCAGTATTTT.

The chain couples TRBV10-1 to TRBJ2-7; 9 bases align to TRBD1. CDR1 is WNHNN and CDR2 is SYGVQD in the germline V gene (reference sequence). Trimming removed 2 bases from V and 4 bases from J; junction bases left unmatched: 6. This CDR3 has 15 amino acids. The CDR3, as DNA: TGCGCCAGCAGTGAGCCGGGACAGGGTAAATACGAGCAGTACTTC. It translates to CASSEPGQGKYEQYF.

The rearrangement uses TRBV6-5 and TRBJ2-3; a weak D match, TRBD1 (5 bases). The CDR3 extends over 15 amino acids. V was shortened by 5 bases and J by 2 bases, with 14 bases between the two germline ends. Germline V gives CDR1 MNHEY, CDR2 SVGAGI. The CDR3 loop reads CASSPRTPVTDTQYF. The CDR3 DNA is TGTGCCAGCAGTCCCCGGACACCAGTCACAGATACGCAGTATTTT.

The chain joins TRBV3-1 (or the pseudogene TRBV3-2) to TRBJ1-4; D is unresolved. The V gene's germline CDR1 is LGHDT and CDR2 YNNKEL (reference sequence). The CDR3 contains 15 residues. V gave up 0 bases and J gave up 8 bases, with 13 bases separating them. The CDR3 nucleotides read TGTGCCAGCAGCCAAGATCGCGGCGCGCTCGAAAAACTGTTTTTT. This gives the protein CASSQDRGALEKLFF.

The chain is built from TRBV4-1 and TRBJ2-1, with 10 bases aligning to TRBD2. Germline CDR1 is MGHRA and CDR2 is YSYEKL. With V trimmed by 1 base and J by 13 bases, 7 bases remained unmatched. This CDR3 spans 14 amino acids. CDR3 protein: CASSQGASGGGQFF. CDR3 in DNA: TGCGCCAGCAGCCAAGGGGCTAGCGGGGGCGGTCAGTTCTTC.

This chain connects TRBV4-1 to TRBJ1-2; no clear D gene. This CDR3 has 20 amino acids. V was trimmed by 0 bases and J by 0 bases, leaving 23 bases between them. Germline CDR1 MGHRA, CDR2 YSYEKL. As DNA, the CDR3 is TGCGCCAGCAGCCAAGATGGCGGCCAGCTTCTTCCATTAGCTAACTATGGCTACACCTTC. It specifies CASSQDGGQLLPLANYGYTF.

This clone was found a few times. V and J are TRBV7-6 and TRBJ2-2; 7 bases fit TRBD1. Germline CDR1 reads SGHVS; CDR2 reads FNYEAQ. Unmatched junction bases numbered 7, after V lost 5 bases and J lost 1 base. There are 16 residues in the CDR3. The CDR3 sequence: CASSARQGKNTGELFF. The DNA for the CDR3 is TGTGCCAGCAGCGCCAGACAGGGAAAGAACACCGGGGAGCTGTTTTTT.

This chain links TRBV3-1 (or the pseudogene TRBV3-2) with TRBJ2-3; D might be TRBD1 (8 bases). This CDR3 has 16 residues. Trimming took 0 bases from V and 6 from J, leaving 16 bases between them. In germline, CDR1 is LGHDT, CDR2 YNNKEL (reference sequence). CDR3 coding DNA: TGTGCCAGCAGCCAAGACCGGACAGGGAGGGAGGATACGCAGTATTTT. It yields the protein CASSQDRTGREDTQYF.